The clone carrying this T cell receptor (beta chain) was detected a few times. Russia was home to the donors, healthy Caucasian individuals aged about 6 to 90. Total RNA was extracted at no less than 6 micrograms per sample. The data belong to a study of blood T cells in healthy people across ages. Study background: Template switching captured about one barcoded beta molecule per two T cells.

It was with a sample-barcoded 5' primer and a J-beta primer mix that a second PCR of roughly 7 to 12 cycles was run. There were at least 3 million CDR3-containing paired-end reads obtained from each sample. TCRdb re-analysed the 5' RACE reads in MiXCR, keeping a single row per CDR3 protein. The sample lists approximately 1.5 million distinct CDR3 sequences, 40% to 45% occurring once. The origin of this receptor is a woman younger than 35 in good health. The sequenced sample was blood.

CDR3 loop: CASSPQGVGEQFF. The CDR3 region has the DNA TGTGCCAGCAGCCCCCAAGGGGTTGGTGAGCAGTTCTTC. The chain employs TRBV14 and TRBJ2-1; possibly TRBD1 for D (5 bases). The germline CDR1 and CDR2 sequences are SGHDN and FVKESK. The CDR3 extends over 13 amino acids. V lost 4 bases, J lost 9 bases, and 13 bases lay in between.